This TCR beta chain was captured by sequencing in a study of cytomegalovirus exposure and HLA in healthy donors. This PCR relied on a set of 60 Vbeta primers and 13 Jbeta primers. Sequencing was performed with immunoSEQ multiplex PCR; in TCRdb, only in-frame clones are kept and a portion is missing. The sample includes 200,000 to 250,000 clones, about 80% of them seen just once. This CDR3 is 14 amino acids long. Looked up from germline, CDR1 is SGHRS and CDR2 is YFSETQ. Trimming took 4 bases from V and 5 from J; bases not matched to a gene: 4. The receptor was derived from a woman aged 55-70 years in good health and CMV-seropositive. The chain uses TRBV5-1 and TRBJ2-2; 8 bases are shared with TRBD1. The sequencing sample was made of PBMCs. DNA of the CDR3: TGCGCCAGCAGCGCAGGGGGCGCGACCGGGGAGCTGTTTTTT. This translates into CASSAGGATGELFF.